This T cell receptor (beta chain) was found in a study of cytotoxic CD8 clonotypes in ibrutinib-treated CLL. Study-wide results and caveats: Patients showed higher baseline clonality than age-matched healthy donors, and it tracked circulating CD8+ T-cell counts.

TCRdb keeps only in-frame clones here, not all; method: immunoSEQ multiplex PCR. Of 12,000 or so clones listed, approximately 81% were seen once; the top ten hold roughly 16%. Trimming shortened V by 7 bases and J by 0 bases, and 16 bases separated the two germline ends. Germline values: CDR1 SGHAT, CDR2 FQNNGV. This CDR3 comprises 16 residues. Points on this clone: What it binds is not known.

Sample: PBMCs, taken at disease progression, from a patient treated with ibrutinib. The chain combines TRBV11-2 with TRBJ1-3, with no clear D. This TCR was sampled from a human donor with chronic lymphocytic leukemia. In nucleotides, the CDR3 is TGTGCCAGCACCCCCACGCAATCTCTCTCTGGAAACACCATATATTTT. Translating it yields CASTPTQSLSGNTIYF.